What follows describes a single T cell receptor (beta chain). The table came from immunoSEQ multiplex PCR; TCRdb's copy has only in-frame clones and leaves some out. This table has hundreds of thousands of clones, about nine tenths appearing once. This sample is part of a study of cytomegalovirus exposure and HLA in healthy donors. The donors were members of the validation cohort comprising some 120 subjects, separate from the approximately 630-subject first cohort. V lost 5 bases, J lost 3 bases, and 13 bases stayed unmatched. The CDR3 extends over 17 amino acids. The germline gives CDR1 MDHEN, CDR2 SYDVKM.

This sequence joins TRBV28 and TRBJ2-7; 10 bases line up with TRBD2. The receptor was derived from a woman aged 18-29 years in good health and CMV-seropositive. Sequencing used PBMCs. The CDR3 nucleotides are TGTGCCAGCAGTCCCCTCCCTACTAGCGGGAAATTCTACGAGCAGTACTTC. This encodes CASSPLPTSGKFYEQYF.